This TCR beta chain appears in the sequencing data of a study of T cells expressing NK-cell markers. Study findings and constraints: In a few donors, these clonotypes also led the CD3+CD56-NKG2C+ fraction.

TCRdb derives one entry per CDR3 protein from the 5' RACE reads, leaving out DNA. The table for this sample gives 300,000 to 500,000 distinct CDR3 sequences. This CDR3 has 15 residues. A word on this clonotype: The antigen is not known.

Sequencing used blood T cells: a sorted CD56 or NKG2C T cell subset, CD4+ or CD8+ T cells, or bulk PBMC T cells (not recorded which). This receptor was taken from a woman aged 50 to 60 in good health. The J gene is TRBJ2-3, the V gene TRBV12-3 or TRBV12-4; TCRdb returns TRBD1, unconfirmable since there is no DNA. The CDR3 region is CASSFAQGSADTQYF.